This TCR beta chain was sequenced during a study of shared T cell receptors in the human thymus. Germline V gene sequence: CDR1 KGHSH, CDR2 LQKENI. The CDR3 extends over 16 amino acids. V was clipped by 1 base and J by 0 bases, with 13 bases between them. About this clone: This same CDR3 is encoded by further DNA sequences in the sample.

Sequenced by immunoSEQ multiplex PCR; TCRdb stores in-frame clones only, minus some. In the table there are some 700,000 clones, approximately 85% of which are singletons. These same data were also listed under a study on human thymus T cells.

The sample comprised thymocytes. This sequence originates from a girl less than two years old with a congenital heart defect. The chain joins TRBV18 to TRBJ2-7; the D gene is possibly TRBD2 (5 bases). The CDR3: CASSPLSGGPSYEQYF. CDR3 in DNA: TGTGCCAGCTCACCACTCTCCGGCGGGCCCTCCTACGAGCAGTACTTC.